This TCR beta chain was captured by sequencing in a study of blood T cell repertoires in COVID-19. CDR3 size: 14 residues. V shed 6 bases and J shed 0 bases, with 9 bases lying between them. CDR1 is LNHDA, CDR2 SQIVND, per germline (reference sequence). This clone showed up just once. Produced via immunoSEQ multiplex PCR; TCRdb's table is partial and in-frame only. The profile shows tens of thousands of clones, just under 80% of them singletons. This sequence was found in a man between 70 and 80 years old with COVID-19, enrolled during active disease. V is TRBV19 and J is TRBJ1-5; D perhaps matches TRBD1 (6 bases). The sequencing input was peripheral blood. In DNA, the CDR3 is TGTGCCAGTAGGGACAGTTATAGCAATCAGCCCCAGCATTTT. Translated: CASRDSYSNQPQHF. Using reference TRBV19 and TRBJ1-5 for the parts outside the CDR3, the full variable domain is DGGITQSPKYLFRKEGQNVTLSCEQNLNHDAMYWYRQDPGQGLRLIYYSQIVNDFQKGDIAEGYSVSREKKESFPLTVTSAQKNPTAFYLCASRDSYSNQPQHFGDGTRLSIL.